This TCR beta chain stems from a study of long-term antiretroviral therapy in people with HIV (dated by TCRdb to between 2021 and 2023). Context from the whole study: The earliest samples were collected approximately a decade before the 2015 WHO recommendation for immediate ART, a period when ART was typically delayed until CD4 counts fell. This retrospective serial study examined whether starting ART and sustained HIV suppression were associated with changes in the composition and diversity of the TRB repertoire in peripheral blood. A total of 192 cryopreserved PBMC samples came from 25 to 35 adults with confirmed HIV infection and were collected serially over a mean of roughly six years (range 1-12). About 35% of the 30 participants with HIV were female. No cross-contamination during QIAcube processing turned up in test extractions that ran a monoclonal T-cell line alongside 33 polyclonal samples. Overall study results and their limits: Expanded TRB clones identified before ART initiation dominated the repertoire across all time points, though the dominance fluctuated and decreased in many PLHIV after ART. Limited PBMC availability meant only the TCR beta chain was sequenced, without alpha chain pairing. Starting ART was linked to a significant rise in TRB diversity, yet even after long-term ART the diversity remained significantly lower than in transplant donor controls. The samples span the years 2004 to 2017, and the ART regimens used at that time may not be as effective as current regimens. Unsorted PBMC were profiled instead of sorted CD4+ and CD8+ T cells because pre-ART samples had limited cell numbers. No data were available on ART adherence, viral resistance or therapy changes, limiting inferences about post-ART repertoire changes. Narrower CDR3 length ranges were observed in HIV repertoires than in controls, and an antigen-experienced repertoire with only a slight naive shift after ART was suggested by the network structure.

As concerns this clone: The clone's antigen remains unknown. Per-nucleotide qualities are absent, and no much larger clonotype sits a single base away.

V is trimmed back by 1 base and J by 4 bases, and the junction contains 4 bases that no gene match accounts for. The CDR3 sequence holds 15 residues, the cysteine and phenylalanine included. Only the CDR3 DNA is retained, 45 bases long and in frame from the first base. Sequences SGHNT (CDR1) and YYREEE (CDR2) are obtained from the germline V gene (reference sequence). To be included, a participant needed at least one PBMC sample from before ART initiation plus at least two post-ART samples. All participants with HIV were treated in the United States of America. Before DNA extraction, cryopreserved samples of roughly 0.95-10 million PBMC were thawed and washed. At the time of the earliest PBMC sample, participants with HIV were aged between roughly 23 and 60 years. PBMC samples were contributed by each participant from 1-4 timepoints before ART initiation and 2-8 timepoints after ART initiation, with a median of 7 samples. Serial HIV viral load, CD4+ T-cell count, ART history and demographic data were obtained for every participant. Genomic DNA was extracted from unsorted PBMC with a Qiagen kit on a QIAcube, processed in batches of 12 samples.

Sequencing of the TRB variable region was done with the immunoSEQ hsTCRB v3.0 assay at survey level resolution. The target sequencing depth for TRB was about 40,000-55,000 T-cell genomes per sample. An Illumina MiSeq with a v3 150-cycle kit was used to sequence the pooled TRB libraries. The authors' pipeline ran thus. Repertoire analysis was run in R within a reproducible Nextflow workflow that covered QC, data transformation and analysis. LymphoSeq2, an R package for exploring AIRR-Seq data, was used to implement custom analyses. Four samples that yielded fewer than 5000 total TRB sequences were excluded, so that 150 to 200 HIV repertoires were analyzed. Among the approximately 200 retained HIV repertoires, approximately 59 were collected before ART initiation and some 130 after ART initiation. Each repertoire was downsampled to 5000 TRB nucleotide sequences, and summary statistics were averaged across 100 downsampling iterations. TRB sequences were retained for analysis only if CDR3 regions of at least seven amino acids were present. Diversity was measured with a Shannon entropy-derived clonality score and the Gini coefficient. In repertoire networks, the top 5000 CDR3 amino acid sequences were linked whenever an edit distance of one separated two sequences. GLIPH2 predicted antigen specificity groups and MHC restriction for TRB CDR3 amino acid sequences. To flag known CMV, EBV, HIV or tissue antigen associations, CDR3 amino acid sequences were matched against VDJdb and McPAS-TCR. Pre-ART, post-ART and control groups were compared with Wilcoxon signed-rank tests and Holm-Bonferroni correction. Imported from immuneACCESS, the table was reduced by TCRdb to in-frame sequences with V and J called. These copies leave out some clones; in studies compared against another copy, an unresolved V gene accounts for under half, and the cause of the remainder is not known. V and J calls and clone size follow that table, whereas D and trimming were derived from the DNA. The sample includes roughly 16,000 clones, with approximately 86% observed a single time. Roughly 14% of the sample is held by the ten biggest clonotypes.

This clonotype originated in a woman in her thirties with HIV. The specimen comprised unsorted PBMCs, sampled 2.3 to 2.4 years before starting antiretroviral therapy. The receptor chain draws on TRBV5-4 and TRBJ2-5, with TRBD1 matching 10 junction bases. DNA sequence: TGTGCCAGCAGCTTGAGCAGGACAGGGGGAGAGACCCAGTACTTC. It specifies CASSLSRTGGETQYF.